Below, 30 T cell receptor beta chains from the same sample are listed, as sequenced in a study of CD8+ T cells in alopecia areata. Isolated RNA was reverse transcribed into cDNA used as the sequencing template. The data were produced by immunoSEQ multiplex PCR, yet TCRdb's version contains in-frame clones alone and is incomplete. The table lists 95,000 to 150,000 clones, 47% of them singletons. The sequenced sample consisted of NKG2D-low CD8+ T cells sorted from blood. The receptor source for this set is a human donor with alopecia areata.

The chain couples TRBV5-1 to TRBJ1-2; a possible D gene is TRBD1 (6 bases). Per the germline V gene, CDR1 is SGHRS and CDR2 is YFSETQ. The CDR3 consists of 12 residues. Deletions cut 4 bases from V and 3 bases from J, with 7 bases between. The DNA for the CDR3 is TGCGCCAGCAGCCCAGGGGACTATGGCTACACCTTC. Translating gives CASSPGDYGYTF.

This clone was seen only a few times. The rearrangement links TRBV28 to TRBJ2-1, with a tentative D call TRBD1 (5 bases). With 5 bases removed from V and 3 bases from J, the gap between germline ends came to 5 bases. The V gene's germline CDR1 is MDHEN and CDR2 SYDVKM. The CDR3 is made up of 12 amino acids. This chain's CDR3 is CASSDSYNEQFF. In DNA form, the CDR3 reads TGTGCCAGCAGTGACAGCTACAATGAGCAGTTCTTC. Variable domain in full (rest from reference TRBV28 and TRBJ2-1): DVKVTQSSRYLVKRTGEKVFLECVQDMDHENMFWYRQDPGLGLRLIYFSYDVKMKEKGDIPEGYSVSREKKERFSLILESASTNQTSMYLCASSDSYNEQFFGPGTRLTVL.

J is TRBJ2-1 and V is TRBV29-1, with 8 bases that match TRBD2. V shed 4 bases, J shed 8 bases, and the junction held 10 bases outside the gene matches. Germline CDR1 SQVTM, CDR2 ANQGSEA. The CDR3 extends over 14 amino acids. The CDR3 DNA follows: TGCAGCGTTGTCGCGGGGGGCAGGTCGCATGAGCAGTTCTTC. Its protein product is CSVVAGGRSHEQFF.

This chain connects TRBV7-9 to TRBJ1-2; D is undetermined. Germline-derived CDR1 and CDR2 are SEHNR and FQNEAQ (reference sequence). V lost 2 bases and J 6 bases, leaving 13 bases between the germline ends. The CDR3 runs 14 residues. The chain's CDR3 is CASSLTIRVDGYTF. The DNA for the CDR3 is TGTGCCAGCAGCTTAACAATACGCGTGGATGGCTACACCTTC.

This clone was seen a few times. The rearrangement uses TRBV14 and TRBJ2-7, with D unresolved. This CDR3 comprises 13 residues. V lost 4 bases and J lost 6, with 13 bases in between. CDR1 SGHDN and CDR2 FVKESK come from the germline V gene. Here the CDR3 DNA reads TGTGCCAGCAGCCCCTCTCCCAGTGGCGAGCAGTACTTC. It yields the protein CASSPSPSGEQYF.

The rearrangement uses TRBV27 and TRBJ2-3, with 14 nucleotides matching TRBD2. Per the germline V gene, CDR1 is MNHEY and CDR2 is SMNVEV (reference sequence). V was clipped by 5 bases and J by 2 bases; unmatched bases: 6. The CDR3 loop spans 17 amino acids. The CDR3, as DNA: TGTGCCAGCAGTACCGGACTAGCGGGGGGATCCACAGATACGCAGTATTTT. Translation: CASSTGLAGGSTDTQYF.

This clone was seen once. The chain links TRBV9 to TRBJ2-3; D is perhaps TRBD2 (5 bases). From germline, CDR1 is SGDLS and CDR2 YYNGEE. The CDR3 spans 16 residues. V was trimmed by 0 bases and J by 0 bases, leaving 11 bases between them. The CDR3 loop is CASSVDGGPSTDTQYF. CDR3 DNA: TGTGCCAGCAGCGTAGATGGCGGGCCCAGCACAGATACGCAGTATTTT.

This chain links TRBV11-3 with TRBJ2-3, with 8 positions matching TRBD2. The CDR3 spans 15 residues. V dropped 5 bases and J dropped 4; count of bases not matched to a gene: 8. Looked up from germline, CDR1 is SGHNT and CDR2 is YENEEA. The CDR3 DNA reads TGTGCCAGCAGCCAAGCGGGAGTCAGCGCAGATACGCAGTATTTT. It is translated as CASSQAGVSADTQYF.

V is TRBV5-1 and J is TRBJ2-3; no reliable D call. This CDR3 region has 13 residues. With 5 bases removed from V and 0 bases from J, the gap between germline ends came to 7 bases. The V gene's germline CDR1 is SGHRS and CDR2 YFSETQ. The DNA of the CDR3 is TGCGCCAGCAGTACATCTAGCACAGATACGCAGTATTTT. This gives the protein CASSTSSTDTQYF.

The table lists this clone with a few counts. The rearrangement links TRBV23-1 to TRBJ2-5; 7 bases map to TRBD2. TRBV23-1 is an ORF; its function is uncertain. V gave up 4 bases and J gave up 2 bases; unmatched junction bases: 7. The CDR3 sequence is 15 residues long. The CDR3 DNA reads TGCGCCAGCAGTCGGCCAGCGGGGCAACAAGAGACCCAGTACTTC. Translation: CASSRPAGQQETQYF.

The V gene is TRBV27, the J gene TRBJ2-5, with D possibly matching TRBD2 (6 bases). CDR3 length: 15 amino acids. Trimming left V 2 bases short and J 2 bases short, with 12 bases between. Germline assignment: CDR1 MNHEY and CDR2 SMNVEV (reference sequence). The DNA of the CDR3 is TGTGCCAGCAGTTTAAGCCACGGACTACAAGAGACCCAGTACTTC. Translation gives CASSLSHGLQETQYF.

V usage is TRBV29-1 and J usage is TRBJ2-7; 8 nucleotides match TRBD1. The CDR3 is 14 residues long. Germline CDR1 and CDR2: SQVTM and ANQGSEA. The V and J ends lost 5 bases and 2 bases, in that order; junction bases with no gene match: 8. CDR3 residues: CSVPDPDRAYEQYF. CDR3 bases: TGCAGCGTTCCCGACCCGGACAGGGCCTACGAGCAGTACTTC.

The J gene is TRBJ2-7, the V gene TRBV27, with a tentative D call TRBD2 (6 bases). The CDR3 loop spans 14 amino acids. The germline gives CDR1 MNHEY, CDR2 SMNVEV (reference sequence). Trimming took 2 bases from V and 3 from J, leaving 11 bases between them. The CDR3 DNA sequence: TGTGCCAGCAGTTTAGAGTTGGGGGGCTACGAGCAGTACTTC. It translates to CASSLELGGYEQYF.

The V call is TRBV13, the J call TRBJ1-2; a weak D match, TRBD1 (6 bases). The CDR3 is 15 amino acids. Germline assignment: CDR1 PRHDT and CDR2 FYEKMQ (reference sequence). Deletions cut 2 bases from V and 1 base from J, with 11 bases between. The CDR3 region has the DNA TGTGCCAGCAGCTTATCCGGACAGTTTAACTATGGCTACACCTTC. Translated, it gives CASSLSGQFNYGYTF.

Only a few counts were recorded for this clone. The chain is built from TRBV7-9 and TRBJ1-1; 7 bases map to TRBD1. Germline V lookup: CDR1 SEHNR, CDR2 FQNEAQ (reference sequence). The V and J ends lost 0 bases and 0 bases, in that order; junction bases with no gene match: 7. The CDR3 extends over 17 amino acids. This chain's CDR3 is CASSLAEGAVMNTEAFF. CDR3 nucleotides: TGTGCCAGCAGCTTAGCGGAGGGGGCCGTCATGAACACTGAAGCTTTCTTT.

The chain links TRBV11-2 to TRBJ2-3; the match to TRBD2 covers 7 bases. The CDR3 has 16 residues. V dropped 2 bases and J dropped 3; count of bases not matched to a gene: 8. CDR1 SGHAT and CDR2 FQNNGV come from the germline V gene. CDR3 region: CASSLSSTGGTDTQYF. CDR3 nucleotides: TGTGCCAGCAGCTTATCGTCCACCGGGGGGACAGATACGCAGTATTTT.

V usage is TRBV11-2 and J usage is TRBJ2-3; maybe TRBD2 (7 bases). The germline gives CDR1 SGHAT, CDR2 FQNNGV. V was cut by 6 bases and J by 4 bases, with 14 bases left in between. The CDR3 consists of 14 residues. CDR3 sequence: CASRGGGFPDTQYF. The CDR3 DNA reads TGTGCCAGCAGAGGGGGGGGATTTCCAGATACGCAGTATTTT.

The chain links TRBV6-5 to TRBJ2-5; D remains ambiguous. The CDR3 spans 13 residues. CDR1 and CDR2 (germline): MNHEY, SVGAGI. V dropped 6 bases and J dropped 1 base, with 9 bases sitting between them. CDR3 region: CASSWTSQETQYF. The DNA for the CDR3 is TGTGCCAGCAGCTGGACGAGCCAAGAGACCCAGTACTTC.

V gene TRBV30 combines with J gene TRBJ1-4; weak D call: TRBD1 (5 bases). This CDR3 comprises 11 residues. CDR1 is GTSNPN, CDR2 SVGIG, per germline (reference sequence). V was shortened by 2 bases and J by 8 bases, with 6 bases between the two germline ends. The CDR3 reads CAWSPGEKLFF. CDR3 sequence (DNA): TGTGCCTGGAGTCCAGGGGAAAAACTGTTTTTT.

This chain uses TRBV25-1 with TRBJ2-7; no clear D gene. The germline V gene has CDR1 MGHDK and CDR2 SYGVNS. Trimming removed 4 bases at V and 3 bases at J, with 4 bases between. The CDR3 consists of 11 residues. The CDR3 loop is CASSVFYEQYF. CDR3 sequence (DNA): TGTGCCAGCAGTGTCTTCTACGAGCAGTACTTC.

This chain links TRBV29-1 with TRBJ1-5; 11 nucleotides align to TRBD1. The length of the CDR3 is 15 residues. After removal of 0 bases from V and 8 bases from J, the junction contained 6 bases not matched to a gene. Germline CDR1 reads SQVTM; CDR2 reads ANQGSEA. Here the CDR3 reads CSVEEGQGDNEPQHF. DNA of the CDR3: TGCAGCGTTGAAGAGGGACAGGGGGATAATGAGCCCCAGCATTTT. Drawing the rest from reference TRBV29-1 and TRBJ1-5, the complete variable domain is SAVISQKPSRDICQRGTSLTIQCQVDSQVTMMFWYRQQPGQSLTLIATANQGSEATYESGFVIDKFPISRPNLTFSTLTVSNMSPEDSSIYLCSVEEGQGDNEPQHFGDGTRLSIL.

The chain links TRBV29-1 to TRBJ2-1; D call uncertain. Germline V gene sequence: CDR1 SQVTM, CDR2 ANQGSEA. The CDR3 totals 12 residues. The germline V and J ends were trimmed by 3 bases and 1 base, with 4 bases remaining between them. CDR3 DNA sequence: TGCAGCGTTGACGGATCCTACAATGAGCAGTTCTTC. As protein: CSVDGSYNEQFF.

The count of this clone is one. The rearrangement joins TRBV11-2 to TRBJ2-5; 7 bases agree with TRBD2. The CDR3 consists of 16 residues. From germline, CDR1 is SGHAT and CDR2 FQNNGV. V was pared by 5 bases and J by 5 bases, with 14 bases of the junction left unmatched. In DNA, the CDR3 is TGTGCCAGCAGCGCCCCGGTAGTACTAGCGACGGAGACCCAGTACTTC. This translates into CASSAPVVLATETQYF.

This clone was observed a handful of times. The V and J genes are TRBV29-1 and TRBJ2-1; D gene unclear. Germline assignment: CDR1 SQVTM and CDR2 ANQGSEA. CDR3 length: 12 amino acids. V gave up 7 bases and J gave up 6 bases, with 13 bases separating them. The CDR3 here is CSALVGINEQFF. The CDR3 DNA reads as TGCAGCGCGCTCGTAGGGATCAATGAGCAGTTCTTC.

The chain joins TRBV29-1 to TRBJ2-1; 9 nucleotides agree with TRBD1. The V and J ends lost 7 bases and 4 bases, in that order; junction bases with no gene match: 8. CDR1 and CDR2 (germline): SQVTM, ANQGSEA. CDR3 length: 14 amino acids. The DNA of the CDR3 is TGCAGCGCGGCAGGACAGGGGAATTACAATGAGCAGTTCTTC. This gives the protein CSAAGQGNYNEQFF.

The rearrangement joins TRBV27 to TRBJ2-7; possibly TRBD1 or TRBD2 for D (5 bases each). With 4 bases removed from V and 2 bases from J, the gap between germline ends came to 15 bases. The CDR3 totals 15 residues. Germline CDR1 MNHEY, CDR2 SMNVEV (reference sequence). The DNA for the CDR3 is TGTGCCAGCAGTTCTGTGGGGGACCGAACCTACGAGCAGTACTTC. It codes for CASSSVGDRTYEQYF.

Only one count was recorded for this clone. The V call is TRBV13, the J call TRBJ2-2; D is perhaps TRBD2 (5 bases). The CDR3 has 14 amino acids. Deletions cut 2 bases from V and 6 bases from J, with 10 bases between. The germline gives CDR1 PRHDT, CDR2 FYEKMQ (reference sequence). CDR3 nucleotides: TGTGCCAGCAGCTTAATGTCGGAGGCCGGGGAGCTGTTTTTT. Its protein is CASSLMSEAGELFF.

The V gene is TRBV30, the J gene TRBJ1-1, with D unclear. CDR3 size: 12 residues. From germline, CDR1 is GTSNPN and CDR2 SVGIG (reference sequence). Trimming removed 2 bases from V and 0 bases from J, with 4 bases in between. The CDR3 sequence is CAWSRMNTEAFF. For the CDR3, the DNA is TGTGCCTGGAGTAGAATGAACACTGAAGCTTTCTTT.

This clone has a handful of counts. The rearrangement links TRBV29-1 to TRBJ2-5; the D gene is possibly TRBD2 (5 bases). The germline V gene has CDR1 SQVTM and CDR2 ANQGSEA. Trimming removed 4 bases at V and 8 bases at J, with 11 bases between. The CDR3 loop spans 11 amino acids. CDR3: CSVGVEGTQYF. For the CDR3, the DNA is TGCAGCGTTGGCGTTGAGGGAACCCAGTACTTC.

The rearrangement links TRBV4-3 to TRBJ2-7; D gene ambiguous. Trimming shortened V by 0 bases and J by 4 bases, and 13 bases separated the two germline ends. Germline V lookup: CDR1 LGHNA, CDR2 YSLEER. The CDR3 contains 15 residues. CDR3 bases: TGCGCCAGCAGCCAAGAAGAAGCCTCAGTTTACGAGCAGTACTTC. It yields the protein CASSQEEASVYEQYF.